This T cell receptor (beta chain) was documented in a study of CD8 T cells in ankylosing spondylitis (dated by TCRdb to 2016 to 2017). Context from the whole study: The study set out to find disease-linked TCR variants by profiling T cell receptor beta repertoires in ankylosing spondylitis patients and healthy donors. In total, the full study cohort was made up of roughly 100 healthy donors and roughly 27 ankylosing spondylitis patients. Peripheral blood samples were taken, and synovial fluid was additionally collected from ankylosing spondylitis patients. What the work shows at the level of the full study, not this receptor alone: A TCR beta motif made up of several highly homologous amino acid variants appeared to be characteristic of blood from ankylosing spondylitis patients. The disease-linked clones were reported to be significantly enriched in matched synovial fluid samples from ankylosing spondylitis patients. Some TCR beta motif variants had previously been reported in synovial fluid and blood of reactive arthritis patients, which suggested common disease-initiation mechanisms. A CD8+ phenotype was shown by the disease-linked clones, which were found at relatively low frequencies in peripheral blood.

Instrument on record: Illumina HiSeq 2500. TCR beta libraries were prepared by quantitative 5'-RACE with molecular barcodes. The original methods were these. To identify disease-linked TCR variants, a new computational method was used, one built on a probabilistic model of VDJ rearrangement. The raw public data were reprocessed by TCRdb itself: fastp quality trimming at Q25, MiXCR clonotype calling, in-frame beta chains only. CDR3 protein duplicates are merged, each entry listing the most common genes and DNA. TCRdb's processing, not the authors' own work, is the source of the V and J calls. For this sample there are hundreds of thousands of distinct CDR3 sequences; 25% to 30% appear just once. 0.89% of the sample belongs to the ten largest clones. The CDR3, from cysteine to phenylalanine, totals 18 residues. Only CDR3 DNA is held: 54 bases, read in frame from base 1. Taken from the germline V gene, the CDR1 and CDR2 loops are KGHDR and SFDVKD. Trimming takes 3 bases off V and 0 bases off J; junction bases not matched to a gene: 8.

This clonotype has a count of ten or more. Its antigen remains unidentified. Nothing much larger sits one base from this clone, and base qualities are not available. The TCR sequence derives from a male donor with ankylosing spondylitis. Material: blood, either unsorted or a sorted T cell fraction (not recorded which). The sequence is built from TRBV24-1 and TRBJ2-1, with 9 bases in between that match TRBD2. The CDR3 protein is CATSDPSSGTSSYNEQFF. The DNA sequence reads TGTGCCACCAGTGATCCATCTAGCGGGACTAGCTCCTACAATGAGCAGTTCTTC.